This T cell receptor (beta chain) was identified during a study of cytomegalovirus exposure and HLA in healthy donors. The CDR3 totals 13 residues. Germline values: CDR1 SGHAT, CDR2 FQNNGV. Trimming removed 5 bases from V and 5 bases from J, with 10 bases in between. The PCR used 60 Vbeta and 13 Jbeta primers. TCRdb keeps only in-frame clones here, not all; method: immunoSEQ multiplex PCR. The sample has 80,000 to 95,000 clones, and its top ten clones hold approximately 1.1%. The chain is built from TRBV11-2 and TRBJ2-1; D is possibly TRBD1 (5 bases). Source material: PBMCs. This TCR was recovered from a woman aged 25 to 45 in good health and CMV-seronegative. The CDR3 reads CASSPDSHNEQFF. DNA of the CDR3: TGTGCCAGCAGCCCAGACAGCCACAATGAGCAGTTCTTC.